The 22 T cell receptor beta chains presented below share a single source sample, sequenced in a study of CD8 T cells in Susac syndrome. The authors reverse transcribed roughly 0.5 to 1 ug RNA with random hexamers. TCRdb reprocessed the immunoSEQ multiplex PCR reads via MiXCR and lists one record per CDR3 protein. The table includes about 76,000 distinct CDR3 sequences, around 93% detected once. The sample consisted of CD8+ T cells from PBMCs. Receptor source: a human donor with Susac syndrome.

The gene calls are TRBV12-3 or TRBV12-4 and TRBJ2-5, with D possibly TRBD2 on 5 matching bases. The V gene lost 2 bases and the J gene lost 2 bases, with 9 bases spanning the gap. The CDR3 is made up of 14 amino acids. In DNA form, the CDR3 reads TGTGCCAGCAGTTTATTTCGGGGACAAGAGACCCAGTACTTC. Translation gives CASSLFRGQETQYF.

As to this clonotype: At one boundary the junction diverges from the germline segment, which might be a read error. CDR3 loop: CASSLGTGASGEQFF. DNA for the CDR3: TGTGCTAGCAGCTTGGGTACAGGAGCCTCGGGTGAGCAGTTCTTC. The chain recombines TRBV7-7 with TRBJ2-1; D is possibly TRBD1 (5 bases). CDR3 length: 15 residues. Germline V gene data show CDR1 as SSHAT and CDR2 as FNYEAQ (reference sequence).

This sequence joins TRBV9 and TRBJ2-3; D uncertain. This CDR3 has 12 residues. V was shortened by 3 bases and J by 1 base, with 3 bases between the two germline ends. Germline assignment: CDR1 SGDLS and CDR2 YYNGEE. The CDR3 DNA reads TGTGCCAGCAGCGCGGGCACAGATACGCAGTATTTT. It codes for CASSAGTDTQYF.

The chain combines TRBV4-3 with TRBJ2-1; 8 bases align to TRBD2. The CDR3 is made up of 18 amino acids. Trimming removed 4 bases from V and 2 bases from J; junction bases left unmatched: 13. Germline CDR1 reads LGHNA; CDR2 reads YSLEER. As DNA, the CDR3 is TGCGCCAGCAGCCCAGCAGCGGGAGAGTGGGGGACCTACAATGAGCAGTTCTTC. Protein: CASSPAAGEWGTYNEQFF.

V is TRBV20-1 and J is TRBJ1-2; TRBD1 matches 8 bases. Germline CDR1 is DFQATT and CDR2 is SNEGSKA (reference sequence). This CDR3 has 15 amino acids. CDR3 sequence reads: CRGRGTGDSNYGYTF. CDR3 coding DNA: TGCAGGGGGAGGGGGACAGGAGATTCTAACTATGGCTACACCTTC.

This sequence joins TRBV5-1 and TRBJ2-3; weak D call: TRBD2 (6 bases). Germline V gene data show CDR1 as SGHRS and CDR2 as YFSETQ. The CDR3 spans 15 residues. V lost 4 bases to trimming and J lost 2 bases, with 14 bases between them. CDR3 in amino acids: CASSRGTRDTDTQYF. CDR3 DNA: TGCGCCAGCAGCCGGGGGACCCGTGACACAGATACGCAGTATTTT.

This clonotype was detected a few times. The chain is built from TRBV7-9 and TRBJ2-7; TRBD1 is a possible D gene (6 bases). Germline CDR1 and CDR2: SEHNR and FQNEAQ (reference sequence). V was shortened by 1 base and J by 4 bases, with 8 bases between the two germline ends. This CDR3 region has 13 residues. CDR3 DNA sequence: TGTGCCAGCAGCTTAGGACAGGTGTACGAGCAGTACTTC. It encodes CASSLGQVYEQYF. Supplemented by reference TRBV7-9 and TRBJ2-7, the full variable domain reads DTGVSQNPRHKITKRGQNVTFRCDPISEHNRLYWYRQTLGQGPEFLTYFQNEAQLEKSRLLSDRFSAERPKGSFSTLEIQRTEQGDSAMYLCASSLGQVYEQYFGPGTRLTVT.

This chain joins TRBV20-1 and TRBJ2-3; TRBD2 might be the D (6 bases). Germline-derived CDR1 and CDR2 are DFQATT and SNEGSKA (reference sequence). The CDR3 is made up of 15 amino acids. Trimming removed 6 bases from V and 2 bases from J, with 18 bases in between. The CDR3: CSAPTMGGPTDTQYF. The DNA for the CDR3 is TGCAGTGCGCCCACGATGGGAGGCCCCACAGATACGCAGTATTTT.

The V and J genes are TRBV30 and TRBJ1-6, with D maybe TRBD1 (5 bases). CDR1 and CDR2 from the germline V gene are GTSNPN and SVGIG (reference sequence). This CDR3 contains 13 residues. The CDR3 region has the DNA TGTGCTGACGGGGGATTGGGAGATTCACCCCTCCACTTT. Translated: CADGGLGDSPLHF.

The chain joins TRBV7-2 to TRBJ2-1, with 9 nucleotides matching TRBD2. Per germline, CDR1 SGHTA and CDR2 FQGNSA. The CDR3 runs to 15 residues. Trimming at V came to 4 bases and at J to 6 bases, leaving 7 bases not matched to a gene. The CDR3 nucleotides read TGTGCCAGCAGCTCCCATAGCGGGAGTGGCAATGAGCAGTTCTTC. Encoded protein: CASSSHSGSGNEQFF.

The chain combines TRBV6-1 with TRBJ2-1; possible D gene TRBD2, 6 bases. Trimming pared 7 bases from V and 1 base from J, leaving 20 bases between. CDR3 length: 17 residues. Germline CDR1 and CDR2: MNHNS and SASEGT. CDR3 sequence (DNA): TGTGCCAGCACGCCATCACTCCCGGGACTGTCCTACAATGAGCAGTTCTTC. Translation: CASTPSLPGLSYNEQFF.

The chain is built from TRBV19 and TRBJ2-1; TRBD1 agrees at 8 bases. V dropped 4 bases and J dropped 1; count of bases not matched to a gene: 6. Germline CDR1 and CDR2: LNHDA and SQIVND (reference sequence). This CDR3 has 16 amino acids. The CDR3 sequence is CASSSRTGTSYNEQFF. CDR3 in DNA: TGTGCCAGTAGTAGCAGGACAGGGACTTCCTACAATGAGCAGTTCTTC.

This clonotype was counted once. V is TRBV6-1 and J is TRBJ2-3, with TRBD1 identical over 9 bases. The CDR3 has 16 amino acids. Germline-derived CDR1 and CDR2 are MNHNS and SASEGT. The ends lost 6 bases at V and 6 bases at J; junction bases unmatched: 13. CDR3 DNA sequence: TGTGCCAGCAGGCCTTTCCGGACAGGGGAGTCCGATACGCAGTATTTT. The encoded protein is CASRPFRTGESDTQYF.

The CDR3 is CASSGGIRAVTDTQYF. CDR3 nucleotides: TGTGCCAGCAGCGGAGGGATTCGGGCGGTCACAGATACGCAGTATTTT. The chain links TRBV9 to TRBJ2-3; maybe TRBD2 (5 bases). Germline CDR1 SGDLS, CDR2 YYNGEE. Trimming removed 3 bases from V and 2 bases from J, with 16 bases in between. CDR3 length equals 16 residues. The variable domain in full, completed from reference TRBV9 and TRBJ2-3, reads DSGVTQTPKHLITATGQRVTLRCSPRSGDLSVYWYQQSLDQGLQFLIQYYNGEERAKGNILERFSAQQFPDLHSELNLSSLELGDSALYFCASSGGIRAVTDTQYFGPGTRLTVL.

The chain combines TRBV30 with TRBJ1-1; D is possibly TRBD1 (5 bases). This CDR3 contains 14 residues. V gave up 4 bases and J gave up 0 bases, with 12 bases separating them. Per germline, CDR1 GTSNPN and CDR2 SVGIG (reference sequence). The DNA of the CDR3 is TGTGCCTGGAATCTGGGGGGTATGAACACTGAAGCTTTCTTT. This codes for CAWNLGGMNTEAFF.

V gene TRBV2 combines with J gene TRBJ2-1; D uncertain. The CDR3 spans 14 residues. Germline CDR1 is SNHLY and CDR2 is FYNNEI. Trimming left V 4 bases short and J 1 base short, with 8 bases between. CDR3 sequence (DNA): TGTGCCAGCAGTGGGGAACAGTCCTACAATGAGCAGTTCTTC. Translating gives CASSGEQSYNEQFF.

This rearrangement joins TRBV21-1 to TRBJ2-4; whether TRBD1, the table's D call, matches the DNA was not checked. TRBV21-1 is designated a pseudogene. CDR3 size: 17 residues. The CDR3 bases are TGTGCCAGCAGCAAAAGGGGGACAGGGCTGCTTGCGGACATTCAGTACTTC. Translating gives CASSKRGTGLLADIQYF.

The chain links TRBV2 to TRBJ2-5; 7 positions match TRBD2. The germline V gene has CDR1 SNHLY and CDR2 FYNNEI. Trimming took 2 bases from V and 2 from J; bases not matched to a gene: 5. The CDR3 covers 15 residues. CDR3 in amino acids: CASSEWGGSQETQYF. The CDR3 nucleotides read TGTGCCAGCAGTGAATGGGGGGGGAGTCAAGAGACCCAGTACTTC.

The chain combines TRBV3-1 with TRBJ2-6, with D possibly matching TRBD1 (6 bases). The CDR3 is 14 amino acids. The germline gives CDR1 LGHDT, CDR2 YNNKEL (reference sequence). V shed 6 bases and J shed 2 bases, with 8 bases lying between them. The DNA of the CDR3 is TGTGCCAGCAGTCCAGGGGCTGGGGCCAACGTCCTGACTTTC. Translated, it gives CASSPGAGANVLTF.

The rearrangement links TRBV4-1 to TRBJ1-5, with 7 bases fitting TRBD1. The junction had 6 bases not matched to a gene; V was cut back by 1 base and J by 6 bases. CDR1 is MGHRA, CDR2 YSYEKL, per germline. The CDR3 contains 15 residues. The CDR3 spells CASSQVDRAGQPQHF. CDR3 coding DNA: TGCGCCAGCAGCCAAGTAGACAGGGCGGGTCAGCCCCAGCATTTT.

V gene TRBV30 combines with J gene TRBJ1-3, with D possibly being TRBD1 (5 bases). CDR1 is GTSNPN and CDR2 is SVGIG in the germline V gene (reference sequence). This CDR3 comprises 14 residues. Trimming stripped 4 bases from V and 1 base from J, with 11 bases between. Here the CDR3 reads CAWNRGGSGNTIYF. The CDR3, as DNA: TGTGCCTGGAACCGTGGGGGATCTGGAAACACCATATATTTT.

V is TRBV6-1 and J is TRBJ1-1; no clear D gene. Trimming took 8 bases from V and 3 from J, leaving 22 bases between them. Germline values: CDR1 MNHNS, CDR2 SASEGT. The CDR3 has 16 residues. The CDR3 spells CASPGYFGQPYTEAFF. Here the CDR3 DNA reads TGTGCCAGCCCAGGCTACTTCGGGCAACCGTACACTGAAGCTTTCTTT.